The rows below give T cell receptor beta chains drawn from one sample of a study of cytomegalovirus exposure and HLA in healthy donors. Using immunoSEQ multiplex PCR, the repertoire was profiled, and TCRdb retains in-frame clones only, with some absent. Of about 260,000 clones in the sample, just under 85% were seen once. Sequenced: PBMCs. These receptors originate from a middle-aged woman in good health and CMV-seropositive. CDR3s include the opening cysteine and the closing phenylalanine or tryptophan. D genes are given only for firm matches. Not every row has a clone size; where given, it reads once, few, many or a size class.

V	size	D	length	J	CDR3	DNA
TRBV19	NA	NA	16	TRBJ2-2	CASSIRTGWNAGELFF	TGTGCCAGTAGTATCCGGACGGGGTGGAATGCCGGGGAGCTGTTTTTT
TRBV9	NA	TRBD2	16	TRBJ2-7	CASSVAMVAGAREQYF	TGTGCCAGCAGCGTAGCCATGGTAGCGGGAGCGCGGGAGCAGTACTTC
TRBV4-3	NA	NA	14	TRBJ2-7	CASSQGQASYEQYF	TGCGCCAGCAGCCAAGGACAGGCGTCCTACGAGCAGTACTTC
TRBV6-1	NA	TRBD1	14	TRBJ2-1	CASSEAPRGYEQFF	TGTGCCAGCAGTGAAGCGCCCAGGGGGTATGAGCAGTTCTTC
TRBV6-5	few	NA	15	TRBJ1-1	CASSRYSTGDTEAFF	TGTGCCAGCAGTCGATACTCCACCGGAGACACTGAAGCTTTCTTT
TRBV27	few	TRBD2	19	TRBJ2-2	CASSSDRTSGRLNTGELFF	TGTGCCAGCAGTTCCGATAGGACTAGCGGGAGGCTAAACACCGGGGAGCTGTTTTTT
TRBV14	NA	TRBD2	16	TRBJ2-1	CASSPYSGRGNNEQFF	TGTGCCAGCAGCCCATATAGCGGGAGAGGGAACAATGAGCAGTTCTTC
TRBV4-2	NA	NA	16	TRBJ2-1	CASSQVGGSSYNEQFF	TGTGCCAGCAGCCAAGTTGGAGGGAGCTCCTACAATGAGCAGTTCTTC
TRBV30	NA	NA	12	TRBJ1-4	CAWNPTQGGLFF	TGTGCCTGGAATCCAACGCAGGGTGGACTGTTTTTT
TRBV28	NA	NA	14	TRBJ2-3	CASIRERGTDTQYF	TGTGCCAGCATACGGGAGCGCGGCACAGATACGCAGTATTTT
TRBV15	NA	NA	15	TRBJ1-5	CATSRDLGGIQPQHF	TGTGCCACCAGCAGAGATTTGGGGGGTATCCAGCCCCAGCATTTT
TRBV6-1	NA	NA	14	TRBJ1-2	CASTSVGGTYGYTF	TGTGCCAGCACTTCGGTTGGGGGGACCTATGGCTACACCTTC
TRBV13	NA	TRBD2	19	TRBJ2-1	CASREGRWEGSLSYNEQFF	TGTGCCAGCAGAGAGGGTAGGTGGGAGGGAAGTCTCTCCTACAATGAGCAGTTCTTC
TRBV19	NA	NA	13	TRBJ2-1	CASSIVASDEQFF	TGTGCCAGTAGTATAGTGGCTAGTGATGAGCAGTTCTTC
TRBV30	NA	NA	12	TRBJ2-1	CAWSPQANEQFF	TGTGCCTGGAGTCCCCAGGCTAATGAGCAGTTCTTC
TRBV7-2	NA	TRBD2	14	TRBJ2-1	CASSSGLADNEQFF	TGTGCCAGCAGCTCGGGACTAGCGGACAATGAGCAGTTCTTC
TRBV27	NA	NA	14	TRBJ1-2	CASSPPGGGYGYTF	TGTGCCAGCAGTCCCCCCGGGGGAGGGTATGGCTACACCTTC
TRBV11-3	NA	TRBD2	15	TRBJ2-7	CASSPQPGDYSEQYF	TGTGCCAGCAGCCCGCAACCCGGGGACTACTCCGAGCAGTACTTC
TRBV27	NA	TRBD1	15	TRBJ1-5	CASSQTGLGNQPQHF	TGTGCCAGCAGCCAGACAGGGCTGGGCAATCAGCCCCAGCATTTT
TRBV6-1	once	NA	14	TRBJ1-3	CASWSQGKGNTIYF	TGTGCCAGCTGGAGCCAAGGAAAAGGAAACACCATATATTTT
TRBV6-1	NA	TRBD1	14	TRBJ1-2	CASRRDRGSSDYTF	TGTGCTAGCAGGAGGGACAGGGGAAGTTCTGACTACACCTTC
TRBV11-3	NA	NA	12	TRBJ2-7	CASSLDGGEQYF	TGTGCCAGCAGCTTAGACGGGGGCGAGCAGTACTTC
TRBV7-9	NA	TRBD1	14	TRBJ1-6	CATGDRNNNSPLHF	TGTGCCACAGGGGACAGAAACAATAATTCACCCCTCCACTTT
TRBV7-2	NA	NA	11	TRBJ2-3	CASSQLVTQYF	TGTGCCAGCAGCCAACTAGTTACGCAGTATTTT
TRBV7-9	NA	NA	17	TRBJ1-1	CASSSRGGIGGGTEAFF	TGTGCCAGCAGCTCGAGGGGGGGCATCGGCGGGGGAACTGAAGCTTTCTTT
TRBV30	NA	TRBD2	15	TRBJ2-3	CAWSVSGGPPNTQYF	TGTGCCTGGAGTGTATCGGGAGGGCCACCGAATACGCAGTATTTT
TRBV10-3	NA	NA	16	TRBJ2-7	CAISESVVGRSYEQYF	TGTGCCATCAGTGAGTCAGTGGTGGGCCGCTCCTACGAGCAGTACTTC
TRBV28	few	NA	13	TRBJ1-1	CASTLPPLLEAFF	TGTGCCAGCACCTTACCCCCTCTACTTGAAGCTTTCTTT
TRBV11-2	NA	NA	14	TRBJ1-2	CASSRGGINYGYTF	TGTGCCAGCAGCCGTGGAGGTATTAACTATGGCTACACCTTC
TRBV28	NA	NA	13	TRBJ2-5	CASSPPARETQYF	TGTGCCAGCAGTCCCCCGGCGAGGGAGACCCAGTACTTC
TRBV27	NA	NA	13	TRBJ2-2	CASRWGSPGELFF	TGTGCCAGCAGGTGGGGCAGTCCCGGGGAGCTGTTTTTT
TRBV7-3	NA	NA	17	TRBJ2-6	CASSPNAGLYGANGLTF	TGTGCCAGCAGCCCAAACGCGGGGTTGTACGGGGCCAACGGCCTGACTTTC
TRBV4-1	NA	NA	14	TRBJ1-1	CASSQDGPNTEAFF	TGCGCCAGCAGCCAAGATGGGCCGAACACTGAAGCTTTCTTT
TRBV2	NA	NA	15	TRBJ2-1	CASSVALRTYNEQFF	TGTGCCAGCAGTGTTGCTCTGAGGACCTACAATGAGCAGTTCTTC
TRBV6-5	NA	TRBD2	14	TRBJ2-7	CASGRLALTYEQYF	TGTGCCAGCGGCAGACTAGCGCTAACCTACGAGCAGTACTTC
TRBV19	NA	NA	16	TRBJ1-1	CASSIGPFRAGAEAFF	TGTGCCAGTAGTATCGGGCCCTTCAGGGCGGGAGCTGAAGCTTTCTTT